This TCR beta chain comes out of a study of graft-versus-host responses after intestinal transplantation. At the level of the study: Multivisceral, liver-intestinal, or isolated intestinal grafts were transplanted into recipients. Study results and limitations: The highest levels of circulating GvH clones went along with early declines in HvG clones after transplant. In recipient marrow, GvH clones were found, and some appeared first in ileum or blood.

On this clone: The antigen is not known.

The V and J ends lost 2 bases and 10 bases respectively, with 20 bases between them. CDR3 length: 15 amino acids. The germline V gene encodes CDR1 KGHSH and CDR2 LQKENI. Some clones are missing from TCRdb's copy, which holds only in-frame ones; the method was immunoSEQ multiplex PCR. This sample has 96,000 or so clones, with about 90% found just once. The chain uses TRBV18 and TRBJ1-1; TRBD1 is a possible D gene (6 bases). This material consisted of unstimulated CD4+ T cells sorted from spleen or lymph node cells, taken before intestinal transplant. This receptor was taken from a human donor who received an intestinal transplant. The CDR3 sequence: CASSPIPGGLAVAFF. In DNA form, the CDR3 reads TGTGCCAGCTCACCAATCCCCGGGGGGCTAGCGGTAGCTTTCTTT.